The 8 T cell receptor beta chains below were found in one sample sequenced in a study of OX40 agonist ivuxolimab in advanced cancers. Generated by immunoSEQ multiplex PCR, the TCRdb table keeps only in-frame clones and is missing some. The sample consists of 25,000 to 35,000 clones, approximately 81% of them appearing once. Sequencing used CD4+ or CD8+ T cells sorted from blood, obtained in a trial of the OX40 agonist ivuxolimab. All receptors derive from an adult with an advanced solid tumor such as melanoma, head and neck, liver or kidney cancer.

This rearrangement joins TRBV5-1 to TRBJ1-1; weak D call: TRBD1 (5 bases). The CDR3 has 17 residues. Per the germline V gene, CDR1 is SGHRS and CDR2 is YFSETQ. Trimming cost V 1 base and J 5 bases, with 21 bases left between them. CDR3 DNA: TGCGCCAGCAGCTTGCGGGGGGGAAAAGCCCCGGGAACTGAAGCTTTCTTT. Its protein is CASSLRGGKAPGTEAFF.

The chain is built from TRBV4-1 and TRBJ2-3, with TRBD2 matching 8 bases. CDR3 size: 18 residues. In germline, CDR1 is MGHRA, CDR2 YSYEKL. V was pared by 4 bases and J by 1 base, with 13 bases of the junction left unmatched. In DNA form, the CDR3 reads TGCGCCAGCAGCCGGGGAAAGGGGCGGCGGGGGGGCACAGATACGCAGTATTTT. Its protein is CASSRGKGRRGGTDTQYF.

This sequence joins TRBV30 and TRBJ1-1; D not certain. This CDR3 contains 14 residues. Germline-derived CDR1 and CDR2 are GTSNPN and SVGIG (reference sequence). Trimming cost V 0 bases and J 11 bases, with 19 bases left between them. The CDR3 is CAWSVRLTLEYAFF. The CDR3 bases are TGTGCCTGGAGTGTGAGGCTGACCCTAGAATACGCTTTCTTT.

The chain carries TRBV5-4 and TRBJ1-1, with 10 bases aligning to TRBD1. CDR3 length: 15 residues. V lost 3 bases and J lost 1; bases outside the gene matches: 3. The germline V gene encodes CDR1 SGHNT and CDR2 YYREEE (reference sequence). CDR3 bases: TGTGCCAGCAGCTATAGACAGGGGGCGAACACTGAAGCTTTCTTT. It translates to CASSYRQGANTEAFF.

The rearrangement links TRBV28 to TRBJ1-3; the D gene is possibly TRBD1 (5 bases). V dropped 8 bases and J dropped 0 bases, with 14 bases sitting between them. Per germline, CDR1 MDHEN and CDR2 SYDVKM. The CDR3 consists of 15 residues. CDR3: CASARGDYSGNTIYF. In nucleotides, the CDR3 is TGTGCCAGCGCTCGGGGGGATTACTCTGGAAACACCATATATTTT.

The rearrangement uses TRBV5-5 and TRBJ2-7, with D uncertain. The CDR3 is 14 amino acids. CDR1 and CDR2 (germline): SGHKS, YYEKEE (reference sequence). The V gene lost 0 bases and the J gene lost 2 bases, with 9 bases spanning the gap. CDR3: CASSLGIGTYEQYF. CDR3 DNA: TGTGCCAGCAGCTTGGGGATAGGTACCTACGAGCAGTACTTC.

The chain uses TRBV5-6 and TRBJ1-1; D is unclear. CDR1 SGHDT and CDR2 YYEEEE come from the germline V gene. V shed 5 bases and J shed 3 bases, with 11 bases lying between them. The CDR3 runs 13 residues. The CDR3 region is CASSNNWDTEAFF. In DNA form, the CDR3 reads TGTGCCAGCAGTAATAACTGGGACACTGAAGCTTTCTTT. Filled out from reference TRBV5-6 and TRBJ1-1, the complete variable domain reads DAGVTQSPTHLIKTRGQQVTLRCSPKSGHDTVSWYQQALGQGPQFIFQYYEEEERQRGNFPDRFSGHQFPNYSSELNVNALLLGDSALYLCASSNNWDTEAFFGQGTRLTVV.

This clone was recorded a few times. The rearrangement uses TRBV27 and TRBJ1-1; unclear D gene. The germline gives CDR1 MNHEY, CDR2 SMNVEV (reference sequence). Trimming cost V 7 bases and J 10 bases, with 19 bases left between them. The CDR3 totals 13 residues. The CDR3 coding sequence is TGTGCCAGCACCCCCACCGCGGGGTCCGCAGCTTTCTTT. Its translation: CASTPTAGSAAFF.